Each of the 13 T cell receptor beta chains below was sequenced from the same sample in a study of blood T cell repertoires in COVID-19. The table came from immunoSEQ multiplex PCR; TCRdb's copy has only in-frame clones and leaves some out. The sample has roughly 140,000 clones, approximately 91% seen once. The sample taken for sequencing was peripheral blood. Receptors originate from a man aged 50 or older with active or convalescent COVID-19.

The V gene is TRBV27, the J gene TRBJ2-7; possibly TRBD2 for D (6 bases). The germline V gene has CDR1 MNHEY and CDR2 SMNVEV (reference sequence). The ends were cut back, 5 bases at V and 3 bases at J, with 20 bases in the middle. The CDR3 contains 16 residues. The CDR3 sequence: CASSANLAQAIYEQYF. DNA for the CDR3: TGTGCCAGCAGTGCCAACCTAGCGCAGGCGATCTACGAGCAGTACTTC.

This clone was observed many times. This chain joins TRBV30 and TRBJ2-5; TRBD1 is a possible D gene (6 bases). V shed 3 bases and J shed 5 bases, with 16 bases lying between them. Germline values: CDR1 GTSNPN, CDR2 SVGIG (reference sequence). CDR3 length equals 14 residues. As DNA, the CDR3 is TGTGCCTGGAGCTCGGACAGCCTACGTGAGACCCAGTACTTC. It translates to CAWSSDSLRETQYF.

The chain joins TRBV14 to TRBJ1-1; D gene unclear. This CDR3 spans 17 amino acids. V gave up 2 bases and J gave up 4 bases, with 20 bases separating them. Per the germline V gene, CDR1 is SGHDN and CDR2 is FVKESK. The CDR3 bases are TGTGCCAGCAGCCAAAGGTCCTATCAAGGAGGGTCCACTGAAGCTTTCTTT. Translating it yields CASSQRSYQGGSTEAFF.

This clone has only a few counts. The chain has TRBV7-8 and TRBJ2-7, with D maybe TRBD2 (5 bases). Germline lookup yields CDR1 SGHVS and CDR2 FQNEAQ. The CDR3 has 15 residues. V shed 2 bases and J shed 0 bases, with 11 bases lying between them. The CDR3 coding sequence is TGTGCCAGCAGCTTAAGCGGAGCGTACTCCTACGAGCAGTACTTC. This encodes CASSLSGAYSYEQYF.

The chain links TRBV28 to TRBJ2-7; 7 bases are shared with TRBD1. The CDR3 is 12 amino acids. Germline lookup yields CDR1 MDHEN and CDR2 SYDVKM. V dropped 6 bases and J dropped 6; count of bases not matched to a gene: 5. CDR3 region: CASRSGQFEQYF. CDR3 in DNA: TGTGCCAGCAGGTCGGGACAGTTCGAGCAGTACTTC.

The rearrangement links TRBV15 to TRBJ2-7; 11 bases line up with TRBD1. V lost 5 bases to trimming and J lost 6 bases; unmatched junction nucleotides: 3. This CDR3 has 13 amino acids. CDR1 and CDR2 (germline): LNHNV, YYDKDF (reference sequence). CDR3 in amino acids: CATSWDRGSEQYF. CDR3 nucleotides: TGTGCCACCAGCTGGGACAGGGGGAGCGAGCAGTACTTC.

The chain recombines TRBV11-3 with TRBJ1-5; possibly TRBD1 for D (6 bases). CDR3 length: 15 amino acids. Trimming removed 5 bases at V and 0 bases at J, with 11 bases between. Germline V gene lookup returns CDR1 SGHNT and CDR2 YENEEA. The CDR3 loop is CASSPRGNSNQPQHF. CDR3 coding DNA: TGTGCCAGCAGCCCCAGGGGAAATAGCAATCAGCCCCAGCATTTT.

Only one count was recorded for this clone. J is TRBJ1-6 and V is TRBV5-8, with D possibly being TRBD1 (6 bases). This CDR3 spans 15 amino acids. In germline, CDR1 is SGHTS, CDR2 YDEGEE. V lost 7 bases and J lost 1, with 12 bases in between. The CDR3 region is CASQGRASYNSPLHF. The DNA of the CDR3 is TGTGCCAGCCAGGGGAGGGCTTCCTATAATTCACCCCTCCACTTT.

The J gene is TRBJ1-6, the V gene TRBV7-9, with TRBD1 matching 10 bases. CDR1 SEHNR and CDR2 FQNEAQ come from the germline V gene (reference sequence). The V and J ends lost 5 bases and 14 bases, in that order; junction bases with no gene match: 9. CDR3 length: 14 residues. In DNA, the CDR3 is TGTGCCAGCAGCCGACAGGGGGCTTTCGACACCCTCCACTTT. This gives the protein CASSRQGAFDTLHF. Full variable domain (outside the CDR3, taken from reference TRBV7-9 and TRBJ1-6): DTGVSQNPRHKITKRGQNVTFRCDPISEHNRLYWYRQTLGQGPEFLTYFQNEAQLEKSRLLSDRFSAERPKGSFSTLEIQRTEQGDSAMYLCASSRQGAFDTLHFGNGTRLTVT.

This sequence joins TRBV10-2 and TRBJ2-1; D is perhaps TRBD2 (6 bases). Trimming pared 8 bases from V and 4 bases from J, leaving 12 bases between. The CDR3 loop spans 13 amino acids. Germline loops: CDR1 WSHSY, CDR2 SAAADI. CDR3 sequence: CASGTESYNEQFF. The CDR3 DNA reads TGCGCCAGCGGGACTGAATCTTACAATGAGCAGTTCTTC.

The V gene is TRBV4-2, the J gene TRBJ1-1; TRBD1 agrees at 7 bases. V shed 4 bases and J 1 base; nucleotides not matched to a gene: 3. The CDR3 has 14 amino acids. Germline V lookup: CDR1 LGHNA, CDR2 YNFKEQ. The CDR3 protein is CASSLTGRNTEAFF. As DNA, the CDR3 is TGTGCCAGCAGCCTGACAGGGAGGAACACTGAAGCTTTCTTT.

The chain recombines TRBV19 with TRBJ2-1, with 8 positions matching TRBD2. CDR1 is LNHDA, CDR2 SQIVND, per germline (reference sequence). This CDR3 has 13 amino acids. The trim removed 6 bases at V and 12 bases at J, leaving 10 bases unmatched. CDR3 region: CASSRTSWGGQFF. Here the CDR3 DNA reads TGTGCCAGTAGCAGGACTAGCTGGGGGGGGCAGTTCTTC.

This clone has a handful of counts. The CDR3 loop is CASSSGSSPEAFF. CDR3 sequence (DNA): TGTGCCAGCAGCTCAGGGTCTAGTCCTGAAGCTTTCTTT. The chain couples TRBV6-5 to TRBJ1-1; possible D gene TRBD1, 5 bases. The germline CDR1 and CDR2 sequences are MNHEY and SVGAGI. V lost 6 bases and J lost 6, with 14 bases in between. This CDR3 comprises 13 residues.